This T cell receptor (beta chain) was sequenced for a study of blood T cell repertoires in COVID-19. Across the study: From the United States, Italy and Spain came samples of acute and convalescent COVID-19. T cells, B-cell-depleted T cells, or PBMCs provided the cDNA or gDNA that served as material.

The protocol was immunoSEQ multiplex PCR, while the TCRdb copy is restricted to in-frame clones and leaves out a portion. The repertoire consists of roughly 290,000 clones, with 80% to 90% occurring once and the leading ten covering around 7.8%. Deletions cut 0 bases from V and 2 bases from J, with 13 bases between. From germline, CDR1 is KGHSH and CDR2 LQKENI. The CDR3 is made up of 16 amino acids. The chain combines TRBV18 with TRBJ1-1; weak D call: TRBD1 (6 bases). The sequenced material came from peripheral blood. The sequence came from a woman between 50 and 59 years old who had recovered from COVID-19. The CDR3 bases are TGTGCCAGCTCACCACCTCGTACAGGGTATAACACTGAAGCTTTCTTT. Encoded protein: CASSPPRTGYNTEAFF.